Sequencing of this TCR beta chain was carried out in a study of cytomegalovirus exposure and HLA in healthy donors. The wider study: HLA-typed donors contributed around 85 million unique TCRs, which were held in an early data release.

Germline V gene lookup returns CDR1 LNHNV and CDR2 YYDKDF (reference sequence). Trimming removed 3 bases from V and 6 bases from J; junction bases left unmatched: 9. The CDR3 covers 15 residues. 13 Jbeta primers and 60 Vbeta primers were used for the PCR. Sequencing used immunoSEQ multiplex PCR; TCRdb keeps in-frame clones, though not all of them. The table lists about 160,000 clones, 80% of them singletons, with around 4.3% in the top ten. The rearrangement links TRBV15 to TRBJ2-3; 7 bases match TRBD1. The source is a man aged 30-40 years in good health and CMV-seronegative. The sample consisted of PBMCs. The CDR3 protein is CATSRSKGGLDTQYF. As DNA, the CDR3 is TGTGCCACCAGCAGGTCTAAAGGGGGCCTTGATACGCAGTATTTT.